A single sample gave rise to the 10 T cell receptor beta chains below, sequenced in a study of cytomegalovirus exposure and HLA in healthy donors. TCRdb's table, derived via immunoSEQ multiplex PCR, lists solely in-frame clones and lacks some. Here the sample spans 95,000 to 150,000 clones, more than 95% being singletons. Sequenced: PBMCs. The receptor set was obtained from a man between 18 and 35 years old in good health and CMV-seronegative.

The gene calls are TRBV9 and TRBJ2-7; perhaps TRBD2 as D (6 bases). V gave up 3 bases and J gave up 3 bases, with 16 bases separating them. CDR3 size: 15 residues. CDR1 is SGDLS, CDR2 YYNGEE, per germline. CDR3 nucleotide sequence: TGTGCCAGCAGCGAGACCGGGAGCCAGTTCTACGAGCAGTACTTC. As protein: CASSETGSQFYEQYF.

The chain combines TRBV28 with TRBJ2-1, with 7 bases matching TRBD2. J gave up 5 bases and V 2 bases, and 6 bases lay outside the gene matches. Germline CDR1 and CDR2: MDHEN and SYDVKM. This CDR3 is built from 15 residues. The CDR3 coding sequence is TGTGCCAGCAGTTTAGGGGGGAGGGTTAACAATGAGCAGTTCTTC. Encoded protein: CASSLGGRVNNEQFF. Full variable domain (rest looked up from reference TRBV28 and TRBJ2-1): DVKVTQSSRYLVKRTGEKVFLECVQDMDHENMFWYRQDPGLGLRLIYFSYDVKMKEKGDIPEGYSVSREKKERFSLILESASTNQTSMYLCASSLGGRVNNEQFFGPGTRLTVL.

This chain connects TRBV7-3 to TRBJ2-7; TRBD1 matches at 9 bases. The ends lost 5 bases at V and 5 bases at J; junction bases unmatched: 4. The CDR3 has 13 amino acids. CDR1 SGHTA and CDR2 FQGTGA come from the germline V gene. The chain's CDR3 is CASSGQGFNEQYF. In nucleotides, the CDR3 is TGTGCCAGCAGCGGACAGGGGTTCAACGAGCAGTACTTC.

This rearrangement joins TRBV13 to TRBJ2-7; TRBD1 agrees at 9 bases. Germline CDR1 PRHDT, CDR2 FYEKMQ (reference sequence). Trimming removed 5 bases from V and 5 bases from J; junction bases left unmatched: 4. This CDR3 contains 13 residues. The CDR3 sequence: CASSHGTGHEQYF. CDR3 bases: TGTGCCAGCAGCCACGGGACAGGGCACGAGCAGTACTTC.

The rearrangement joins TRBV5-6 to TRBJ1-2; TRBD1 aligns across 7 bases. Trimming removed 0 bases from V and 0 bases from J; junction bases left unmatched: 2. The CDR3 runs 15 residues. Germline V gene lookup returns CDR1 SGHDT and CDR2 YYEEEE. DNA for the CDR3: TGTGCCAGCAGCTTGGGGGGACAGTCTAACTATGGCTACACCTTC. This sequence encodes CASSLGGQSNYGYTF.

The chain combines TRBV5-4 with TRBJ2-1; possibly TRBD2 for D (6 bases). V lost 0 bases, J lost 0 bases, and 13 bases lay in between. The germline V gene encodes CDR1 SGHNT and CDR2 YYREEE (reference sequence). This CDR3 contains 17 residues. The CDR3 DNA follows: TGTGCCAGCAGCTTGGTTCCGGGAGACTTCTCCTACAATGAGCAGTTCTTC. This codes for CASSLVPGDFSYNEQFF.

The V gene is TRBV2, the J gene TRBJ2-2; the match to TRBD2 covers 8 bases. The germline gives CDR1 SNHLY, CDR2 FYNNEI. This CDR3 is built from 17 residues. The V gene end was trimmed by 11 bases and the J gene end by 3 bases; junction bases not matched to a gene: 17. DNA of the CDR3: TGTGCCGGAGCTGTCGAGGATCTAGCGGGTGACACCGGGGAGCTGTTTTTT. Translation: CAGAVEDLAGDTGELFF. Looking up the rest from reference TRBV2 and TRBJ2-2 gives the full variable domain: EPEVTQTPSHQVTQMGQEVILRCVPISNHLYFYWYRQILGQKVEFLVSFYNNEISEKSEIFDDQFSVERPDGSNFTLKIRSTKLEDSAMYFCAGAVEDLAGDTGELFFGEGSRLTVL.

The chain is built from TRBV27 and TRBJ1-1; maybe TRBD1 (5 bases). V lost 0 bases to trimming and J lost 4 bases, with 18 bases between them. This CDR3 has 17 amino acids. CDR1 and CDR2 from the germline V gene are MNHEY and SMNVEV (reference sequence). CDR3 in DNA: TGTGCCAGCAGTTTATCGACGCTCAGGGAGGGCATCACTGAAGCTTTCTTT. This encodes CASSLSTLREGITEAFF.

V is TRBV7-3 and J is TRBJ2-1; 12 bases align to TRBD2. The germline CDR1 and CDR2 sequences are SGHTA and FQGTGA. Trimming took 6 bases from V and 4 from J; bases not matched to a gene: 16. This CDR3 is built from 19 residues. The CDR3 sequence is CASRSIRTSGKSEYNEQFF. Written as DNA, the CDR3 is TGTGCCAGCAGATCTATTCGGACTAGCGGGAAGTCGGAGTACAATGAGCAGTTCTTC.

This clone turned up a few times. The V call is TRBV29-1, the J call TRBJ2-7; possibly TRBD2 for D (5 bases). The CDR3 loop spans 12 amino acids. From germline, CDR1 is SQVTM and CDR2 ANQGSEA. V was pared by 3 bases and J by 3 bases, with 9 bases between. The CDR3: CSVEDGNYEQYF. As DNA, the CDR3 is TGCAGCGTTGAGGACGGGAACTACGAGCAGTACTTC.